These T cell receptor beta chains were read from a single sample in a study of cytomegalovirus exposure and HLA in healthy donors. Here immunoSEQ multiplex PCR was the method, and the copy in TCRdb shows in-frame clones only, minus some. The data show roughly 120,000 clones, approximately 81% seen once. The specimen was PBMCs. These TCRs come from a man younger than 35 in good health and CMV-seronegative. Both conserved end residues are part of each CDR3. The order of the fields is V gene, D gene, clone size, J gene, CDR3 protein, CDR3 DNA. D genes are given only for firm matches. The size field is filled for only some rows; it gives once, few, many or a size class.

TRBV19	TRBD1	-	TRBJ1-5	CASSNGQGGVSNQPQHF	TGTGCCAGTAGTAATGGACAGGGGGGTGTGAGCAATCAGCCCCAGCATTTT
TRBV5-1	-	-	TRBJ1-1	CASSLDPGGAEAFF	TGCGCCAGCAGCTTGGATCCGGGAGGGGCTGAAGCTTTCTTT
TRBV18	-	-	TRBJ1-5	CASSPEWGDQPQHF	TGTGCCAGCTCACCAGAGTGGGGGGATCAGCCCCAGCATTTT
TRBV5-1	-	-	TRBJ2-5	CASSLGQLPATQYF	TGCGCCAGCAGCTTGGGACAGCTCCCAGCGACCCAGTACTTC
TRBV30	-	-	TRBJ1-3	CAWKGGGNTIYF	TGTGCCTGGAAAGGGGGTGGAAACACCATATATTTT
TRBV2	TRBD1	few	TRBJ1-5	CASSGTDQPQHF	TGTGCCAGCAGCGGGACAGATCAGCCCCAGCATTTT
TRBV11-3	TRBD2	-	TRBJ2-1	CASSLLAGGGDEQFF	TGTGCCAGCAGCCTACTAGCGGGAGGAGGAGATGAGCAGTTCTTC
TRBV7-9	-	-	TRBJ2-3	CASTLRDPGSDTQYF	TGTGCCAGCACCCTGCGGGACCCAGGTTCCGATACGCAGTATTTT
TRBV4-2	-	-	TRBJ1-1	CASSQEEGRAVDTEAFF	TGTGCCAGCAGCCAAGAGGAGGGTCGAGCCGTGGACACTGAAGCTTTCTTT
TRBV4-1	TRBD2	few	TRBJ2-1	CASSQQEASGSNEQFF	TGCGCCAGCAGCCAACAAGAAGCTAGCGGGAGCAATGAGCAGTTCTTC
TRBV27	TRBD2	-	TRBJ2-7	CASSLSLQRREAVDEQYF	TGTGCCAGCAGTTTATCGCTGCAGCGGCGGGAGGCCGTCGACGAGCAGTACTTC
TRBV28	TRBD1	-	TRBJ1-5	CASRAETGWNQPQHF	TGTGCCAGCAGGGCGGAGACAGGGTGGAATCAGCCCCAGCATTTT
TRBV7-9	-	-	TRBJ2-2	CASSPGLLKNTGELFF	TGTGCCAGCAGCCCGGGACTGCTGAAAAACACCGGGGAGCTGTTTTTT
TRBV28	TRBD1	-	TRBJ2-7	CASTLGTGEPYEQYF	TGTGCCAGCACCCTAGGGACAGGCGAACCCTACGAGCAGTACTTC
TRBV11-1	TRBD2	-	TRBJ2-7	CASSPNDSGAYEQYF	TGTGCCAGCAGCCCCAATGATAGCGGGGCCTACGAGCAGTACTTC
TRBV6-1	-	-	TRBJ1-6	CASTTVGGIRALHF	TGTGCCAGCACTACCGTGGGGGGGATTCGGGCCCTCCACTTT
TRBV13	-	few	TRBJ1-1	CASSLGKNTEAFF	TGTGCCAGCAGCTTAGGTAAGAACACTGAAGCTTTCTTT
TRBV27	TRBD2	-	TRBJ2-3	CASRHRLAGVGDTQYF	TGTGCCAGCAGACACCGGCTAGCGGGGGTCGGCGATACGCAGTATTTT
TRBV4-1	-	-	TRBJ2-1	CASSLLFNEQFF	TGCGCCAGCAGCCTCCTCTTTAATGAGCAGTTCTTC
TRBV2	-	few	TRBJ1-4	CASTWSGGSEKLFF	TGTGCCAGCACCTGGTCGGGGGGCTCCGAAAAACTGTTTTTT
TRBV6-6	TRBD1	-	TRBJ2-1	CASGRGTGRYEQFF	TGTGCCAGCGGCCGGGGGACAGGGCGTTATGAGCAGTTCTTC
TRBV9	TRBD2	-	TRBJ2-1	CASSVSGPSSYNEQFF	TGTGCCAGCAGCGTTAGCGGGCCTAGCTCCTACAATGAGCAGTTCTTC
TRBV6-5	-	few	TRBJ2-1	CASKRGSSYNEQFF	TGTGCCAGCAAACGTGGGAGCTCCTACAATGAGCAGTTCTTC
TRBV5-5	TRBD1	-	TRBJ2-1	CASSLRTGPGVYNEQFF	TGTGCCAGCAGCTTGAGGACAGGGCCAGGGGTATACAATGAGCAGTTCTTC
TRBV27	TRBD2	-	TRBJ2-1	CASRLPGTSGRLGYNEQFF	TGTGCCAGCAGGCTTCCTGGGACTAGCGGGAGATTGGGCTACAATGAGCAGTTCTTC
TRBV28	-	-	TRBJ2-7	CASSLVSNGYEQYF	TGTGCCAGCAGTTTAGTGTCGAACGGGTACGAGCAGTACTTC
TRBV6-6	-	-	TRBJ2-5	CASSAMNEGALETQYF	TGTGCCAGTTCAGCGATGAACGAGGGAGCCCTAGAGACCCAGTACTTC
TRBV19	-	-	TRBJ2-3	CASSDPGSRGTDTQYF	TGTGCCAGTAGCGATCCAGGGTCGAGAGGCACAGATACGCAGTATTTT
TRBV4-2	TRBD2	-	TRBJ2-7	CASSQAKPGTSGAYEQYF	TGTGCCAGCAGCCAAGCAAAACCCGGGACTAGCGGGGCCTACGAGCAGTACTTC
TRBV29-1	-	-	TRBJ2-7	CSVEGVLAFRGEQYF	TGCAGCGTTGAAGGGGTCTTAGCGTTCCGTGGCGAGCAGTACTTC
TRBV19	-	-	TRBJ1-1	CASIGREGTEAFF	TGTGCCAGTATTGGCAGGGAGGGCACTGAAGCTTTCTTT
TRBV12-2	-	once	TRBJ1-2	CASRPRQGKSGYTF	TGTGCAAGTCGCCCCCGGCAGGGAAAATCTGGCTACACCTTC
TRBV9	-	once	TRBJ1-2	CASSVDGGSDYGYTF	TGTGCCAGCAGCGTAGATGGGGGCTCCGACTATGGCTACACCTTC
TRBV5-6	TRBD1	-	TRBJ1-1	CASSWTTGGEASF	TGTGCCAGCAGCTGGACCACAGGGGGAGAAGCTTCCTTT
TRBV18	TRBD1	-	TRBJ2-3	CASSPPTGQGTDTQYF	TGTGCCAGCTCACCACCGACGGGACAGGGCACAGATACGCAGTATTTT
TRBV19	-	-	TRBJ2-3	CASSAQGTDTQYF	TGTGCCAGTAGTGCACAGGGAACAGATACGCAGTATTTT
TRBV19	-	-	TRBJ1-2	CASSGPWVEDGYTF	TGTGCCAGTAGTGGCCCCTGGGTAGAGGATGGCTACACCTTC
TRBV5-1	-	few	TRBJ1-2	CASSTRPTANYGYTF	TGCGCCAGCAGCACGCGCCCGACAGCCAACTATGGCTACACCTTC
TRBV6-5	TRBD2	few	TRBJ2-7	CASKASGRDEQYF	TGTGCCAGCAAGGCTAGCGGGAGGGACGAGCAGTACTTC
TRBV15	-	-	TRBJ2-7	CATSSRTDGSYEQYF	TGTGCCACCAGCAGCAGAACAGACGGATCCTACGAGCAGTACTTC
TRBV7-8	-	-	TRBJ2-2	CASSFSRITSNTGELFF	TGTGCCAGCAGCTTTAGCCGGATTACCTCGAACACCGGGGAGCTGTTTTTT
TRBV19	TRBD2	-	TRBJ2-2	CASSPSLAGASTGELFF	TGTGCCAGTAGTCCATCCTTAGCGGGAGCGTCAACCGGGGAGCTGTTTTTT
TRBV18	TRBD1	-	TRBJ1-3	CASSNYAGTGGFGNTIYF	TGTGCCAGCTCAAACTACGCTGGGACAGGGGGCTTTGGAAACACCATATATTTT